This TCR beta chain came from a study of cytomegalovirus exposure and HLA in healthy donors. Vbeta (60) and Jbeta (13) primers were used in the PCR. Measured with immunoSEQ multiplex PCR; TCRdb has only the in-frame clones, and not every one. In the table there are 170,000 or so clones, 65% to 85% of which are singletons. The germline V gene encodes CDR1 LGHNA and CDR2 YNFKEQ. The trim removed 0 bases at V and 3 bases at J, leaving 4 bases unmatched. This CDR3 has 16 residues. The rearrangement links TRBV4-2 to TRBJ2-3, with 9 bases identical to TRBD2. Sequenced material: PBMCs. The sequence was collected from a male donor in good health and CMV-seropositive. CDR3 nucleotides: TGTGCCAGCAGCCAAGATCAAGCGGGAGGAACAGATACGCAGTATTTT. This gives the protein CASSQDQAGGTDTQYF.